The rows below give T cell receptor beta chains drawn from one sample of a study of cytomegalovirus exposure and HLA in healthy donors. Data came from immunoSEQ multiplex PCR; TCRdb stores just in-frame clones and leaves some out. The table lists approximately 140,000 clones, 70% to 80% of them singletons, with roughly 3.4% in the top ten. Sequencing input: PBMCs. The receptors were gathered from a human donor in good health. CDR3s include the opening cysteine and the closing phenylalanine or tryptophan. D genes are given only for firm matches. Only part of the rows carry a size: once, few, many, or a class if the clone is expanded.

J,D,size,V,DNA,CDR3
TRBJ1-2,-,-,TRBV6-5,TGTGCCAGCAGAGCGACAGGACGGGGCTACACCTTC,CASRATGRGYTF
TRBJ2-1,-,-,TRBV9,TGTGCCAGCAGCGTAGCGGGAGCTACGGAGCAGTTCTTC,CASSVAGATEQFF
TRBJ2-3,-,-,TRBV4-1,TGCGCCAGCAGCCAAGCTTTAGATACGCAGTATTTT,CASSQALDTQYF
TRBJ1-4,-,-,TRBV6-4,TGTGCCAGCAGTCAGGGGACGAATGAAAAACTGTTTTTT,CASSQGTNEKLFF
TRBJ2-1,-,-,TRBV30,TGTGCCTGGATCCGCGGGGAGAGCTCCTACAATGAGCAGTTCTTC,CAWIRGESSYNEQFF
TRBJ2-2,-,-,TRBV5-1,TGCGCCAGCAGCTACCATCCTCGAGAGAACACCGGGGAGCTGTTTTTT,CASSYHPRENTGELFF
TRBJ1-1,-,-,TRBV30,TGTGCCTGGAACCAGGGGTTGAACACTGAAGCTTTCTTT,CAWNQGLNTEAFF
TRBJ2-3,TRBD2,-,TRBV6-6,TGTGCCAGCAGTCCTGGTGGAGCGGGGGTTCGGGATACGCAGTATTTT,CASSPGGAGVRDTQYF
TRBJ1-6,TRBD1,-,TRBV19,TGTGCCAGTAGGGGGGACAGGGGATATAATTCACCCCTCCACTTT,CASRGDRGYNSPLHF
TRBJ1-5,TRBD1,-,TRBV6-1,TGTGCCAGCAGTGACGGACAGGGGATGAACCAGCCCCAGCATTTT,CASSDGQGMNQPQHF
TRBJ2-1,-,-,TRBV9,TGTGCCAGCAGCGTAGAAGGGGTCCCGGTCACCTACAATGAGCAGTTCTTC,CASSVEGVPVTYNEQFF
TRBJ1-1,-,-,TRBV14,TGTGCCAGCAGCGGACAGCCCATGAACACTGAAGCTTTCTTT,CASSGQPMNTEAFF
TRBJ1-1,-,-,TRBV7-8,TGTGCCAGCAGCTTAGCGTCCCCGACAGGTCGTGTCCCCACTGAAGCTTTCTTT,CASSLASPTGRVPTEAFF
TRBJ2-5,TRBD2,-,TRBV10-3,TGTGCCATCAGTATTCCCCTGGGGAGACTAGCCCAAGAGACCCAGTACTTC,CAISIPLGRLAQETQYF
TRBJ1-2,-,-,TRBV11-1,TGTGCCAGCAGTGTACAGGGAAGGGGCTACACCTTC,CASSVQGRGYTF
TRBJ2-5,TRBD2,-,TRBV6-1,TGTGCCAGTTCGGGAGGGCCCGGCGAGACCCAGTACTTC,CASSGGPGETQYF
TRBJ1-1,-,-,TRBV7-9,TGTGCCAGCAGCTTTCCGAGGTGGAGATACACTGAAGCTTTCTTT,CASSFPRWRYTEAFF
TRBJ2-1,-,once,TRBV19,TGTGCCAGTAGTACCGCGGGGATCTCCTACAATGAGCAGTTCTTC,CASSTAGISYNEQFF
TRBJ2-7,-,-,TRBV9,TGTGCCAGCAGCGTTACAGGGATCGGCGAGCAGTACTTC,CASSVTGIGEQYF
TRBJ2-1,TRBD2,-,TRBV4-1,TGCGCCAGCAGACCCGGACTAGTGTCCGGCGAGCAGTTCTTC,CASRPGLVSGEQFF
TRBJ1-2,-,-,TRBV5-1,TGCGCCAGCAGCACTGCAGGGGAAAGGGGCTACACCTTC,CASSTAGERGYTF
TRBJ1-1,-,-,TRBV14,TGTGCCAGCAGCCAACGACAGTGGAACACTGAAGCTTTCTTT,CASSQRQWNTEAFF
TRBJ2-7,-,-,TRBV7-2,TGTGCCAGCAGCTCCCCTCCCTCCTACGAGCAGTACTTC,CASSSPPSYEQYF
TRBJ1-1,TRBD1,-,TRBV28,TGTGCCAGCAGTCCTTACAAGGGACAGAGTAACACTGAAGCTTTCTTT,CASSPYKGQSNTEAFF
TRBJ2-5,-,-,TRBV7-9,TGTGCCAGCAGCTTAGTAGGGGACTTTGAGACCCAGTACTTC,CASSLVGDFETQYF
TRBJ1-5,-,once,TRBV4-1,TGCGCCAGCAGCCTTGAGTGGGGGACACATCAGCCCCAGCATTTT,CASSLEWGTHQPQHF
TRBJ1-2,-,-,TRBV7-2,TGTGCCAGCAGCTCCCCTGGGCGCTATGGCTACACCTTC,CASSSPGRYGYTF
TRBJ2-2,TRBD2,-,TRBV15,TGTGCCACCAGCATTAGCTGGCGGGGGGGGACCGGGGAGCTGTTTTTT,CATSISWRGGTGELFF
TRBJ1-5,-,few,TRBV27,TGTGCCAGCAGACAGGGCGGCTGGGGGCCCCAGCATTTT,CASRQGGWGPQHF
TRBJ1-1,-,-,TRBV6-1,TGTGCCAGCAGTGAAGCCCGGGGATCTGAAGCTTTCTTT,CASSEARGSEAFF
TRBJ1-3,TRBD1,-,TRBV7-8,TGTGCCAGCAGAGAGACAGGGGGGATGTTAGGAAACACCATATATTTT,CASRETGGMLGNTIYF
TRBJ2-1,TRBD2,-,TRBV7-2,TGTGCCAGCATTCCCCCTAGCGGGAATTACAATGAGCAGTTCTTC,CASIPPSGNYNEQFF
TRBJ2-3,-,-,TRBV5-6,TGTGCCAGCAGCTTTCGGCCCACGGAGACAGATACGCAGTATTTT,CASSFRPTETDTQYF
TRBJ1-2,-,-,TRBV7-9,TGTGCCAGCAGCTTCGGAGGAGATGGCTACACCTTC,CASSFGGDGYTF
TRBJ2-7,-,-,TRBV7-9,TGTGCCAGCAGCACAACCGGGACACGATACGAGCAGTACTTC,CASSTTGTRYEQYF
TRBJ2-3,TRBD2,-,TRBV19,TGTGCCAGTAGTCGACTAGCGGGGGTGCTCACAGATACGCAGTATTTT,CASSRLAGVLTDTQYF
TRBJ2-7,TRBD1,-,TRBV18,TGTGCCAGCTCACCAGGGACAGGGAGCTCCTACGAGCAGTACTTC,CASSPGTGSSYEQYF
TRBJ2-3,TRBD2,-,TRBV7-2,TGTGCCAGCAGCTTATTGCGGGGGGGCACAGATACGCAGTATTTT,CASSLLRGGTDTQYF
TRBJ2-7,TRBD1,-,TRBV7-8,TGTGCCAGCAGCCTCCCCGGTGGGACAGGGACCTACGAGCAGTACTTC,CASSLPGGTGTYEQYF
TRBJ1-3,-,-,TRBV7-9,TGTGCCAGCAGCTTAGCCGGGATCTCTGGAAACACCATATATTTT,CASSLAGISGNTIYF
TRBJ2-3,TRBD2,-,TRBV7-6,TGTGCCAGCAACCCTAGCGGGGGGCGGGGAGATACGCAGTATTTT,CASNPSGGRGDTQYF
TRBJ1-2,-,-,TRBV7-2,TGTGCCAGCAGCTTAGCCAGACAGATTAACTATGGCTACACCTTC,CASSLARQINYGYTF
TRBJ2-5,TRBD2,-,TRBV9,TGTGCCAGCAGCGTAGGGGGTAGCGGGAGCAGTGAGACCCAGTACTTC,CASSVGGSGSSETQYF
TRBJ1-4,-,-,TRBV4-2,TGTGCCAGCAGCCAAGATCGCGGTGAAAAACTGTTTTTT,CASSQDRGEKLFF
TRBJ2-1,TRBD2,-,TRBV27,TGTGCCAGCAGTTTAGTCCCTAGCGGGAGGGTTGGTGAGCAGTTCTTC,CASSLVPSGRVGEQFF
TRBJ2-1,-,-,TRBV9,TGTGCCAGCAGCGTAGGATTTAGCTCCTACAATGAGCAGTTCTTC,CASSVGFSSYNEQFF
TRBJ1-1,-,-,TRBV7-9,TGTGCCAGCAGCCGGAGGGGTACTGAAGCTTTCTTT,CASSRRGTEAFF
TRBJ1-4,TRBD1,-,TRBV2,TGTGCCAGCAGAGCACAGGGGACTAATGAAAAACTGTTTTTT,CASRAQGTNEKLFF
TRBJ2-7,TRBD1,few,TRBV6-1,TGTGCCAGCAGGGTACAGGGGGCCTACGAGCAGTACTTC,CASRVQGAYEQYF